The rows below give T cell receptor beta chains drawn from one sample of a study of T cell repertoires in cytomegalovirus infection. TCRdb reprocessed the reads via MiXCR and lists one record per CDR3 protein. The data contain 300,000 to 400,000 distinct CDR3 sequences, roughly 25% of them seen just once; the ten biggest clones take up roughly 15%. Their specific antigens are unknown. The sequences come from cultured PBMCs, collected from culture after CMV antigen stimulation. The receptors were gathered from a human donor in good health (CMV status not recorded). Some clones in this sample may be carry-over from other donors' samples. CDR3s include the opening cysteine and the closing phenylalanine or tryptophan. D genes are given only for firm matches. A clone size is listed for some rows: how often the clone was seen (once, few, many), or a class if it is expanded.

j_call clone_size d_call v_call cdr3_nt cdr3_aa
TRBJ2-7 - TRBD1 TRBV20-1 TGCAGTGCCGACAGGGCTGGCGAGCAGTACTTC CSADRAGEQYF
TRBJ2-2 few TRBD2 TRBV7-6 TGTGCCAGCAGCCTGAGCGCTAGCGGGACGCTAACGAACACCGGGGAGCTGTTTTTT CASSLSASGTLTNTGELFF
TRBJ2-6 - TRBD1 TRBV12-3/TRBV12-4 TGTGCCAGCAGCCGCCGTGGGACAGGCGTCTCTGGGGCCAACGTCCTGACTTTC CASSRRGTGVSGANVLTF
TRBJ1-6 few - TRBV20-1 TGCAGTGCTAGAAGGGGCAGCGGGTCATCCCTCCACTTT CSARRGSGSSLHF
TRBJ1-4 few - TRBV6-2/TRBV6-3 TGTGCCAGCAGAGCCGTCACAGGGATAAATGAAAAACTGTTTTTT CASRAVTGINEKLFF
TRBJ2-7 few TRBD1 TRBV6-1 TGTGCCAGCAGGGGGGACAGGGCCTACGAGCAGTACTTC CASRGDRAYEQYF
TRBJ1-2 few TRBD1 TRBV9 TGTGCCAGCAGCCTCGACAGGGGGAATTATGGCTACACCTTC CASSLDRGNYGYTF
TRBJ1-2 - - TRBV12-3/TRBV12-4 TGTGCCAGCAGTTTTCAGGGGCTGTACGGCTACACCTTC CASSFQGLYGYTF
TRBJ1-1 many - TRBV11-2 TGTGCCAGCAGCCCAGTGGGGCAGGGGAGGATAGGCACTGAAGCTTTCTTT CASSPVGQGRIGTEAFF
TRBJ2-4 few TRBD1 TRBV12-3/TRBV12-4 TGTGCCAGCAAAGAGGGACAGGGATTGGCCAAAAACATTCAGTACTTC CASKEGQGLAKNIQYF
TRBJ2-3 - - TRBV10-2 TGCGCCAGCAGTGAGTGGGGCGGGTTGGCAGATACGCAGTATTTT CASSEWGGLADTQYF
TRBJ2-5 few TRBD2 TRBV6-5 TGTGCCAGCAGTTACTCGCCTAGCGGGAGGCCCCAAGAGACCCAGTACTTC CASSYSPSGRPQETQYF
TRBJ2-1 many - TRBV7-2 TGTGCCAGCAGCTTAGTCACAGGAGATTGGGATGAGCAGTTCTTC CASSLVTGDWDEQFF
TRBJ2-1 many TRBD2 TRBV7-2 TGTGCCAGCAGCTTAGGGCTTCCACTAGCGGGAGGGCCTTGGGATGAGCAGTTCTTC CASSLGLPLAGGPWDEQFF
TRBJ1-1 few TRBD1 TRBV7-9 TGTGCCAGCAGCTTAGCGTCCCTGGGCCGGGACAGGGAGGCTTTCTTT CASSLASLGRDREAFF
TRBJ1-1 many - TRBV7-2 TGTGCCAGCAGCTTAGAGGTCTTGATGGGGACTGAAGCTTTCTTT CASSLEVLMGTEAFF
TRBJ1-2 - - TRBV15 TGTGCCACCAGCAGAGAAGTCAGGGCCTATGGCTACACCTTC CATSREVRAYGYTF
TRBJ2-2 few - TRBV7-3 TGTGCCAGCAGCCCCCCCTATAGCAGGACCGGGGAGCTGTTTTTT CASSPPYSRTGELFF
TRBJ2-2 - - TRBV6-2/TRBV6-3 TGTGCCAGCAGTTACGATCACAGCAACACCGGGGAGCTGTTTTTT CASSYDHSNTGELFF
TRBJ2-7 - - TRBV12-3/TRBV12-4 TGTGCCAGCACCCCCCAAAGGGGCTACGAGCAGTACTTC CASTPQRGYEQYF
TRBJ2-7 few - TRBV28 TGTGCCAGCAGCGCACCGGGCTTGGCCTACGAGCAGTACTTC CASSAPGLAYEQYF
TRBJ2-7 - - TRBV19 TGTGCCAGTAGTATCTCCTCTACCTACGAGCAGTACTTC CASSISSTYEQYF
TRBJ1-2 few - TRBV4-3 TGCGCCAGCAGCCAAGATATAAAACAGGGTAACGGCTACACCTTC CASSQDIKQGNGYTF
TRBJ2-3 few - TRBV5-4 TGTGCCAGCAGACGCGGATGGGAGCGGAGCACAGATACGCAGTATTTT CASRRGWERSTDTQYF
TRBJ1-5 few TRBD1 TRBV27 TGTGCCAGCAGTTCAGGGGGCGGAAATCAGCCCCAGCATTTT CASSSGGGNQPQHF
TRBJ2-1 few TRBD1 TRBV6-1 TGTGCCAGCAGTGAAGCGACAGGGAGAGATGAGCAGTTCTTC CASSEATGRDEQFF
TRBJ2-1 many TRBD2 TRBV7-2 TGTGCCAGCAGCTCTGGGACTAGCGGGGGGAATGAGCAGTTCTTC CASSSGTSGGNEQFF
TRBJ1-2 many - TRBV7-9 TGTGCCAGCAGCTTTGAGGGATCTAACTATGGCTACACCTTC CASSFEGSNYGYTF